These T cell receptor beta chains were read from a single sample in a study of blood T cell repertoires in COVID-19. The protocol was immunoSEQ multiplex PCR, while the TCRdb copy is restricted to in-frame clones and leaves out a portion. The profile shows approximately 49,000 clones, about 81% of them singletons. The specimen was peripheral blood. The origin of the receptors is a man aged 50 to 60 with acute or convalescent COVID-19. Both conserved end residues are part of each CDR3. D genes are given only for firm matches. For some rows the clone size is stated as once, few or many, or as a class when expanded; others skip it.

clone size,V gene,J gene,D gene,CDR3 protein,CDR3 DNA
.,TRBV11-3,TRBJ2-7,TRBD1,CASSLGRGQGGEQYF,TGTGCCAGCAGCTTAGGAAGAGGACAGGGCGGCGAGCAGTACTTC
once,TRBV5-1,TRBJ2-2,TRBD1,CASSGDRNAGELFF,TGCGCCAGCAGCGGGGACAGGAACGCCGGGGAGCTGTTTTTT
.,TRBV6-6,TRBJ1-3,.,CASRAGEWNTIYF,TGTGCCAGCAGGGCGGGGGAGTGGAACACCATATATTTT
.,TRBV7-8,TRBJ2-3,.,CASSLAAGPGTDTQYF,TGTGCCAGCAGCTTAGCGGCGGGACCGGGCACAGATACGCAGTATTTT
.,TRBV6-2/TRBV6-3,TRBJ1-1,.,CASSYTGQGSEAFF,TGTGCCAGCAGTTACACAGGTCAGGGTAGTGAAGCTTTCTTT
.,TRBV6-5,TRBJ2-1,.,CASGPGVQGYNEQFF,TGTGCCAGCGGTCCAGGGGTTCAAGGCTACAATGAGCAGTTCTTC
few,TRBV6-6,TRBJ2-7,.,CASSLGRGSYEQYF,TGTGCCAGCAGTCTCGGACGGGGCTCCTACGAGCAGTACTTC
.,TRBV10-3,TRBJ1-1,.,CAISESPGTEAFF,TGTGCCATCAGTGAGTCACCGGGCACTGAAGCTTTCTTT
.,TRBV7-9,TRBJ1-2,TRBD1,CASSLVLDRASNYGYTF,TGTGCCAGCAGCTTAGTGCTGGACAGGGCCTCTAACTATGGCTACACCTTC
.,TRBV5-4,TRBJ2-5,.,CASSSGLQETQYF,TGTGCCAGCAGCTCCGGACTACAAGAGACCCAGTACTTC
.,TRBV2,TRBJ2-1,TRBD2,CASSDTSANEQFF,TGTGCCAGCAGTGATACTAGCGCGAATGAGCAGTTCTTC
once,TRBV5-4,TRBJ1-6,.,CASSLDDRLNSPLHF,TGTGCCAGCAGCTTGGACGACAGGCTTAATTCACCCCTCCACTTT
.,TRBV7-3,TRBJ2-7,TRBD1,CASSFATGNEQYF,TGTGCCAGCAGCTTTGCGACAGGGAACGAGCAGTACTTC
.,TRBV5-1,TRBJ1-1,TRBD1,CASSLDRGSEAFF,TGCGCCAGCAGCCTAGACAGGGGGTCTGAAGCTTTCTTT
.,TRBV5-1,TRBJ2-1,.,CASSFAGAGEQFF,TGCGCCAGCAGCTTCGCAGGGGCTGGGGAGCAGTTCTTC
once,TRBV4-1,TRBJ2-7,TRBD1,CASSPSDRGKREQYF,TGCGCCAGCAGCCCATCAGACAGGGGGAAGCGCGAGCAGTACTTC
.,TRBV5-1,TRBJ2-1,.,CASSPGQSSYNEQFF,TGCGCCAGCAGCCCGGGACAAAGCTCCTACAATGAGCAGTTCTTC
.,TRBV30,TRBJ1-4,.,CAWSVPRQRRNEKLFF,TGTGCCTGGAGTGTACCCCGACAGCGAAGGAATGAAAAACTGTTTTTT
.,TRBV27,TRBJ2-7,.,CASSLRTIEQYF,TGTGCCAGCAGTTTACGGACAATTGAGCAGTACTTC
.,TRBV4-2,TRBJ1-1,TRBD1,CASSRDRVAEAFF,TGTGCCAGCAGCCGAGACAGGGTTGCTGAAGCTTTCTTT
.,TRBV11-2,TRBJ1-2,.,CASSLAPTGIGYYGYTF,TGTGCCAGCAGCTTAGCCCCGACAGGTATTGGTTACTATGGCTACACCTTC
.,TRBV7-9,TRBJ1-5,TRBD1,CASSRGQSSNQPQHF,TGTGCCAGCAGCCGGGGACAGTCGAGCAATCAGCCCCAGCATTTT
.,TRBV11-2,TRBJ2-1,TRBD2,CASSVIPLAGGYNEQFF,TGTGCCAGCAGCGTTATCCCCCTAGCGGGGGGTTACAATGAGCAGTTCTTC
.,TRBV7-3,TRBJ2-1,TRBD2,CASSSVGVAGGYNEQFF,TGTGCCAGCAGCTCCGTGGGGGTGGCGGGAGGTTACAATGAGCAGTTCTTC
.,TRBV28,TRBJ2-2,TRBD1,CASRRDSDTGELFF,TGTGCCAGCAGAAGGGACAGTGACACCGGGGAGCTGTTTTTT
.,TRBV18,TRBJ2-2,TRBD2,CASSPPGLAGFGTGELFF,TGTGCCAGCTCACCACCGGGACTAGCGGGATTCGGGACCGGGGAGCTGTTTTTT
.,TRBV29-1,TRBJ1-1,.,CSVEGWSAGEAFF,TGCAGCGTTGAGGGCTGGTCGGCGGGGGAAGCTTTCTTT
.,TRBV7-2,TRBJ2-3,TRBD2,CASSYPGLASADTQYF,TGTGCCAGCAGCTACCCGGGACTAGCGTCAGCAGATACGCAGTATTTT
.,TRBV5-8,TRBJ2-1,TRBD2,CASSLSGGAGEQFF,TGTGCCAGCAGCCTTAGCGGGGGGGCTGGTGAGCAGTTCTTC
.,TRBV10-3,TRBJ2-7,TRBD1,CAISGGTGQSYEQYF,TGTGCCATCAGTGGGGGGACAGGGCAGTCGTACGAGCAGTACTTC
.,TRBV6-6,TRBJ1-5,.,CASSYTKANQPQHF,TGTGCCAGCAGTTACACGAAAGCCAATCAGCCCCAGCATTTT
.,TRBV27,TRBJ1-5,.,CASSFVGTFNQPQHF,TGTGCCAGCAGTTTCGTCGGGACATTCAATCAGCCCCAGCATTTT